The 3 T cell receptor beta chains below were found in one sample sequenced in a study of cytomegalovirus exposure and HLA in healthy donors. PCR primers comprised 60 Vbeta and 13 Jbeta primers. Here immunoSEQ multiplex PCR was the method, and the copy in TCRdb shows in-frame clones only, minus some. Of about 180,000 clones detected, over 65% appear once; the ten largest clones hold around 1.6%. Sequencing was performed on PBMCs. These receptors were collected from a man in his late teens or twenties in good health and CMV-seronegative.

J is TRBJ2-6 and V is TRBV5-1; TRBD1 matches 7 bases. This CDR3 comprises 17 residues. Trimming took 4 bases from V and 1 from J; bases not matched to a gene: 8. Per germline, CDR1 SGHRS and CDR2 YFSETQ. The CDR3 DNA reads TGCGCCAGCAGCGGGTGGACAGGTGGGTCTGGGGCCAACGTCCTGACTTTC. Protein product: CASSGWTGGSGANVLTF.

J is TRBJ1-2 and V is TRBV27; possible D gene TRBD1, 6 bases. V lost 6 bases and J 4 bases, leaving 24 bases between the germline ends. Germline V gene sequence: CDR1 MNHEY, CDR2 SMNVEV (reference sequence). There are 17 residues in the CDR3. The CDR3 nucleotides are TGTGCCAGCAGCCTAGGGCTTGGGGGGGGCCGGGGCTATGGCTACACCTTC. As protein: CASSLGLGGGRGYGYTF.

The chain has TRBV21-1 and TRBJ1-5. TRBV21-1 is assigned pseudogene status. This CDR3 has 15 residues. This CDR3 is CASSDLTGLGQPQHF. Written as DNA, the CDR3 is TGTGCCAGCAGCGACTTGACGGGATTAGGACAGCCCCAGCATTTT.